These 22 T cell receptor beta chains were sequenced from one sample in a study of CD8+CD57+ T cells in acquired aplastic anemia. Genomic DNA templated the TCR beta VDJ and CDR3 profiling. TCRdb analysed the reads with MiXCR anew, one entry per CDR3 protein. Of roughly 58,000 distinct CDR3 sequences in the sample, around 55% were seen once. Specimen: sorted CD4+, CD8+, or CD8+CD57+ T cells (not recorded which) from PBMCs. These receptors were obtained from a human donor in good health, serving as a control.

This clonotype was detected many times. This chain uses TRBV5-4 with TRBJ2-3; 10 nucleotides align to TRBD2. The CDR3 totals 16 residues. V lost 4 bases to trimming and J lost 5 bases; unmatched junction nucleotides: 10. Germline values: CDR1 SGHNT, CDR2 YYREEE (reference sequence). The CDR3 bases are TGTGCCAGCAGCGAGAGAAGCGGGAGGGCCGGAGATACGCAGTATTTT. Amino acid sequence: CASSERSGRAGDTQYF.

This rearrangement joins TRBV15 to TRBJ1-2; TRBD1 agrees at 7 bases. J gave up 4 bases and V 2 bases, and 4 bases lay outside the gene matches. The V gene's germline CDR1 is LNHNV and CDR2 YYDKDF (reference sequence). This CDR3 comprises 14 residues. The chain's CDR3 is CATSRNRGSYGYTF. The CDR3 nucleotides are TGTGCCACCAGCAGAAACAGGGGTAGCTATGGCTACACCTTC. The full variable domain, completed using reference TRBV15 and TRBJ1-2, is DAMVIQNPRYQVTQFGKPVTLSCSQTLNHNVMYWYQQKSSQAPKLLFHYYDKDFNNEADTPDNFQSRRPNTSFCFLDIRSPGLGDTAMYLCATSRNRGSYGYTFGSGTRLTVV.

A few counts support this clonotype. V and J are TRBV30 and TRBJ1-2; D might be TRBD1 (6 bases). Between the trimmed V and J ends, which lost 3 bases and 4 bases, there was a span of 15 bases. The germline gives CDR1 GTSNPN, CDR2 SVGIG (reference sequence). The CDR3 sequence is 14 residues long. The DNA for the CDR3 is TGTGCCTGGAGGGTCCAGGACAGCCGCTATGGCTACACCTTC. Protein sequence: CAWRVQDSRYGYTF.

Points on this clonotype: A clone one base away is much larger, so this may be a read error. V and J are TRBV6-1 and TRBJ2-7; 7 nucleotides match TRBD2. Germline CDR1 and CDR2: MNHNS and SASEGT. The CDR3 totals 16 residues. Germline trimming cut 8 bases from V and 3 bases from J; bases unmatched to any gene: 16. This CDR3 is CASSNGRGGEGYEQYF. CDR3 sequence (DNA): TGTGCCAGCTCAAACGGACGAGGCGGGGAGGGCTACGAGCAGTACTTC.

This clonotype was observed a few times. Possible read error: a much larger clone is one base away. The chain employs TRBV6-1 and TRBJ2-3; 7 positions agree with TRBD2. Germline V gene lookup returns CDR1 MNHNS and CDR2 SASEGT. After removal of 4 bases from V and 4 bases from J, the junction contained 14 bases not matched to a gene. The CDR3 covers 17 residues. The CDR3 loop reads CASSGGRAGTFADTQYF. CDR3 nucleotide sequence: TGTGCCAGCAGTGGGGGGAGAGCGGGGACCTTCGCAGATACGCAGTATTTT.

The chain carries TRBV7-6 and TRBJ2-7; D might be TRBD1 or TRBD2, each matching 7 bases. The length of the CDR3 is 12 residues. Per the germline V gene, CDR1 is SGHVS and CDR2 is FNYEAQ. CDR3 residues: CAPTGRAYEQYF. The DNA of the CDR3 is TGTGCGCCGACAGGGAGGGCCTACGAGCAGTACTTC.

This clonotype was seen ten or more times. The chain employs TRBV7-9 and TRBJ1-4, with D possibly matching TRBD1 (5 bases). V lost 1 base to trimming and J lost 2 bases, with 11 bases between them. Per germline, CDR1 SEHNR and CDR2 FQNEAQ (reference sequence). The CDR3 runs 16 residues. CDR3 sequence reads: CASSLGQGLTNEKLFF. DNA of the CDR3: TGTGCCAGCAGCTTAGGTCAGGGCTTGACTAATGAAAAACTGTTTTTT.

The rearrangement uses TRBV2 and TRBJ2-7; TRBD1 agrees at 10 bases. This CDR3 has 17 amino acids. CDR1 and CDR2 from the germline V gene are SNHLY and FYNNEI. Trimming at V came to 2 bases and at J to 5 bases, leaving 12 bases not matched to a gene. CDR3 loop: CASSEKLDWDRGHEQYF. The CDR3 DNA reads TGTGCCAGCAGTGAAAAGCTCGATTGGGACAGGGGCCACGAGCAGTACTTC.

This chain uses TRBV12-3 or TRBV12-4 with TRBJ2-7; D is tentatively TRBD1 or TRBD2 (9 bases each). This CDR3 is built from 14 residues. Trimming removed 6 bases from V and 6 bases from J, with 18 bases in between. As DNA, the CDR3 is TGTGCCAGCAGGCTAGCGGGACAGGGTGGCGAGCAGTACTTC. Protein product: CASRLAGQGGEQYF.

The chain employs TRBV19 and TRBJ1-2, with D possibly being TRBD1 (6 bases). V shed 5 bases and J shed 2 bases, with 15 bases lying between them. Per germline, CDR1 LNHDA and CDR2 SQIVND (reference sequence). The CDR3 spans 15 residues. The chain's CDR3 is CASSPLGASNYGYTF. Here the CDR3 DNA reads TGTGCCAGTAGTCCCTTGGGGGCATCGAACTATGGCTACACCTTC.

This clonotype ranks as medium-sized (0.01 to 0.1%). The chain carries TRBV24-1 and TRBJ1-1, with D unresolved. CDR3 length: 12 residues. Trimming shortened V by 3 bases and J by 2 bases, and 3 bases separated the two germline ends. The germline V gene encodes CDR1 KGHDR and CDR2 SFDVKD. The CDR3 spells CATSDLNTEAFF. CDR3 sequence (DNA): TGTGCCACCAGTGATCTAAACACTGAAGCTTTCTTT.

V usage is TRBV25-1 and J usage is TRBJ1-6; no reliable D call. The CDR3 contains 14 residues. Germline V gives CDR1 MGHDK, CDR2 SYGVNS. Between the trimmed V and J ends, which lost 2 bases and 12 bases, there was a span of 14 bases. CDR3: CASSELVGKRPLHF. As DNA, the CDR3 is TGTGCCAGCAGTGAACTGGTAGGGAAGAGACCCCTCCACTTT.

The chain joins TRBV7-9 to TRBJ2-7; possible D gene TRBD1, 5 bases. The CDR3 is 13 residues long. The ends were cut back, 4 bases at V and 3 bases at J, with 10 bases in the middle. Germline V gene lookup returns CDR1 SEHNR and CDR2 FQNEAQ (reference sequence). CDR3 in DNA: TGTGCCAGCAGCTACGCAGGGAACTACGAGCAGTACTTC. Protein sequence: CASSYAGNYEQYF.

The chain links TRBV19 to TRBJ2-1, with D maybe TRBD1 (5 bases). Germline loops: CDR1 LNHDA, CDR2 SQIVND (reference sequence). Trimming removed 3 bases at V and 2 bases at J, with 11 bases between. CDR3 length equals 15 residues. CDR3 sequence reads: CASSIQGGTYNEQFF. CDR3 coding DNA: TGTGCCAGTAGTATCCAGGGTGGAACCTACAATGAGCAGTTCTTC. Variable domain in full (rest from reference TRBV19 and TRBJ2-1): DGGITQSPKYLFRKEGQNVTLSCEQNLNHDAMYWYRQDPGQGLRLIYYSQIVNDFQKGDIAEGYSVSREKKESFPLTVTSAQKNPTAFYLCASSIQGGTYNEQFFGPGTRLTVL.

This clonotype appeared a single time. V usage is TRBV15 and J usage is TRBJ1-2; D call uncertain. Germline lookup yields CDR1 LNHNV and CDR2 YYDKDF (reference sequence). This CDR3 spans 15 amino acids. The V end was cut by 1 base, the J end by 1 base, with 10 bases between. For the CDR3, the DNA is TGTGCCACCAGCAGAGTGTCGTCGTTTAACTATGGCTACACCTTC. The encoded protein is CATSRVSSFNYGYTF.

The chain combines TRBV25-1 with TRBJ2-7; TRBD2 agrees at 11 bases. Looked up from germline, CDR1 is MGHDK and CDR2 is SYGVNS. This CDR3 contains 16 residues. Trimming removed 3 bases from V and 4 bases from J; junction bases left unmatched: 8. CDR3 DNA: TGTGCCAGCAGTGAGGGCCTAGCGGGAGGTGGGTACGAGCAGTACTTC. Translating it yields CASSEGLAGGGYEQYF.

V usage is TRBV7-6 and J usage is TRBJ2-7; D is undetermined. Trimming left V 6 bases short and J 1 base short, with 13 bases between. The germline V gene has CDR1 SGHVS and CDR2 FNYEAQ. There are 14 residues in the CDR3. The CDR3 loop is CASSSRMDSYEQYF. CDR3 sequence (DNA): TGTGCCAGCAGTTCACGGATGGATTCCTACGAGCAGTACTTC.

Comments on this clonotype: One end of the junction does not line up with germline, which may come from a read error. This chain uses TRBV29-1 with TRBJ2-7; TRBD1 aligns across 8 bases. Germline lookup yields CDR1 SQVTM and CDR2 ANQGSEA. CDR3 length: 14 residues. The DNA of the CDR3 is TGCAGCGCTTCGCAGGGGGCGCGGGGCGGGGAGCTGTACTTC. Amino acid sequence: CSASQGARGGELYF.

The chain joins TRBV10-3 to TRBJ1-2; D uncertain. The CDR3 loop spans 11 amino acids. From germline, CDR1 is ENHRY and CDR2 SYGVKD. The V end was cut by 6 bases, the J end by 5 bases, with 7 bases between. The CDR3 reads CAIREEYGYTF. The CDR3 DNA sequence: TGTGCCATCAGGGAAGAATATGGCTACACCTTC.

This clonotype was recorded many times. The genes are TRBV11-2 and TRBJ2-7; TRBD2 is a possible D gene (6 bases). This CDR3 has 13 residues. Per germline, CDR1 SGHAT and CDR2 FQNNGV. Trimming cost V 3 bases and J 1 base, with 7 bases left between them. The CDR3: CASSFGRSYEQYF. The CDR3 DNA sequence: TGTGCCAGCAGCTTTGGGAGGTCCTACGAGCAGTACTTC.

V and J are TRBV29-1 and TRBJ2-7; 7 positions match TRBD1. CDR3 length: 12 residues. The germline V gene encodes CDR1 SQVTM and CDR2 ANQGSEA. J gave up 2 bases and V 8 bases, and 6 bases lay outside the gene matches. The CDR3 loop reads CSLGDSPYEQYF. The CDR3 DNA sequence: TGCAGCTTGGGGGACAGCCCCTACGAGCAGTACTTC.

This clonotype was detected only once. V gene TRBV2 combines with J gene TRBJ2-7; 8 positions match TRBD2. The CDR3 is 13 residues long. CDR1 and CDR2 from the germline V gene are SNHLY and FYNNEI. Unmatched junction bases numbered 3, after V lost 6 bases and J lost 2 bases. CDR3 sequence: CASRPRGAYEQYF. The CDR3 region has the DNA TGTGCCAGCAGACCGCGGGGGGCCTACGAGCAGTACTTC.